This TCR beta chain was recovered during a study of blood T cell repertoires in COVID-19. Study at large: Spain, Italy and the United States supplied samples that represented acute and convalescent COVID-19. Sources were T cells, B-cell-depleted T cells, or PBMCs; the material itself was cDNA or gDNA.

In the source study's methods: Amplified reference gene primers provided the basis for estimating nucleated cell counts. The data were produced by immunoSEQ multiplex PCR, yet TCRdb's version contains in-frame clones alone and is incomplete. From that table come the V and J calls and clone size; the DNA was used to work out D and trimming. This sample carries 200,000 to 300,000 clones, 86% of them seen once, and the ten largest clones take just over 3%. The sample holds one count of this clone. The sequenced sample was peripheral blood. This clonotype originated in a woman in her twenties or thirties who had recovered from COVID-19.

The CDR3 DNA reads as TGCGCCAGCAGCGACATAAGCGGGGGAGGAGATACGCAGTATTTT. It codes for CASSDISGGGDTQYF. This chain links TRBV5-1 with TRBJ2-3; TRBD2 matches at 8 bases. Germline V gene sequence: CDR1 SGHRS, CDR2 YFSETQ. V trimming: 4 bases; J trimming: 5 bases; junction bases outside the gene matches: 9. This CDR3 spans 15 amino acids.